Listed below are T cell receptor beta chains from one sample, sequenced in a study of blood T cell repertoires in COVID-19. Sequencing used immunoSEQ multiplex PCR; TCRdb keeps in-frame clones, though not all of them. The data hold about 7,600 clones, with 89% observed a single time. Specimen: peripheral blood. All receptors come from a man in his 70s with active COVID-19. Both conserved end residues are part of each CDR3. Fields, in order: D gene, V gene, clone size, J gene, CDR3 DNA, CDR3 protein. D genes are given only for firm matches. Part of the rows lack a size; the others show once, few, many or a class for expanded clones.

TRBD2,TRBV19,once,TRBJ2-2,TGTGCCAGTAGTATTTTCGGGCTAGCGGGGGGGGACACCGGGGAGCTGTTTTTT,CASSIFGLAGGDTGELFF
NA,TRBV9,once,TRBJ2-6,TGTGCCAGCAGCAGCGGCCTGCTTCGCTGGGCCAACGTCCTGACTTTC,CASSSGLLRWANVLTF
NA,TRBV24-1,NA,TRBJ2-7,TGTGCCACCCAAACACCCGTTTATTCCCACGAGCAGTACTTC,CATQTPVYSHEQYF
TRBD2,TRBV2,NA,TRBJ2-7,TGTGCCAGCAGTGGCTCCGGAGCGGGAGCCTACGAGCAGTACTTC,CASSGSGAGAYEQYF
NA,TRBV28,NA,TRBJ1-1,TGTGCCAGCAGCATTTGGAGGTTCAACGGTGAAGCTTTCTTT,CASSIWRFNGEAFF
TRBD1,TRBV27,NA,TRBJ2-2,TGTGCCAGCACCATAGGGGGCTGGACCGGGGAGCTGTTTTTT,CASTIGGWTGELFF
NA,TRBV4-2,NA,TRBJ1-6,TGTGCCAGCAGCCAAGCGGGTGCGGCGAATTCACCCCTCCACTTT,CASSQAGAANSPLHF
NA,TRBV19,NA,TRBJ2-6,TGTGCCAGTAGTCCAACACCGGGGGCCAACGTCCTGACTTTC,CASSPTPGANVLTF
TRBD2,TRBV6-5,NA,TRBJ2-3,TGTGCCACCACGGGGGGTAGCACAGATACGCAGTATTTT,CATTGGSTDTQYF
TRBD1,TRBV7-9,NA,TRBJ1-2,TGTGCCAGCAGCCAGCCCGGGACAGGGGCTGGCTACACCTTC,CASSQPGTGAGYTF
TRBD1,TRBV7-9,NA,TRBJ1-5,TGTGCCAGCAGCTTAGGGACAGGGCTTAGCAATCAGCCCCAGCATTTT,CASSLGTGLSNQPQHF
TRBD1,TRBV15,NA,TRBJ1-6,TGTGCCACCAGCAGTGGGACAGGGGCCCAATCTAAGCCCCTCCACTTT,CATSSGTGAQSKPLHF
TRBD1,TRBV6-5,NA,TRBJ2-1,TGTGCCAGCTGGGGTACAGGGGGCAATGAGCAGTTCTTC,CASWGTGGNEQFF
NA,TRBV11-2,NA,TRBJ2-7,TGTGCCAGCACCCCCGGTGGAGGGCTAAGAGAGCAGTACTTC,CASTPGGGLREQYF
TRBD1,TRBV2,NA,TRBJ2-6,TGTGCCAGCGAAATGGGACAGGCTGTTTCTGGGGCCAACGTCCTGACTTTC,CASEMGQAVSGANVLTF
NA,TRBV7-9,NA,TRBJ2-2,TGTGCCAGCAGCTTAGAAGGGGCCGCGAACACCGGGGAGCTGTTTTTT,CASSLEGAANTGELFF
TRBD2,TRBV4-3,NA,TRBJ2-1,TGCGCCAGCAGCCAAGCGGGGGGGCCACGGCAGATGCTGTTCTTC,CASSQAGGPRQMLFF
NA,TRBV7-8,NA,TRBJ2-6,TGTGCCAGCAGCTCCCTGGCTGGCGGGGCCAACGTCCTGACTTTC,CASSSLAGGANVLTF
NA,TRBV6-5,NA,TRBJ2-2,TGTGCCAGCAGGCTTACAGGGTTGAACACCGGGGAGCTGTTTTTT,CASRLTGLNTGELFF
NA,TRBV4-1,NA,TRBJ2-1,TGCGCCAGCAGCCAAGAAGTGTACTTCAATGAGCAGTTCTTC,CASSQEVYFNEQFF
NA,TRBV7-8,NA,TRBJ1-5,TGTGCCAGCAGCAACTCGGCCAGGGAATATAGCAATCAGCCCCAGCATTTT,CASSNSAREYSNQPQHF
TRBD1,TRBV11-2,NA,TRBJ1-1,TGTGCCAGCAGCTTAGTACCTTCCCCGGACAGGCGGAACACTGAAGCTTTCTTT,CASSLVPSPDRRNTEAFF
TRBD1,TRBV30,NA,TRBJ2-5,TGTGCCTGGAGTCGGACAGGGACGTACCAAGAGACCCAGTACTTC,CAWSRTGTYQETQYF